This T cell receptor (beta chain) appears in the sequencing data of a study of cytomegalovirus exposure and HLA in healthy donors. Study observations and caveats: In a later analysis, V- and J-gene trimming of beta chains associated with a DCLRE1C missense variant, replicated independently. Owing to their indistinguishability, certain V segments, notably TRBV6-2 and TRBV6-3, were excluded.

PCR was performed using 60 Vbeta and 13 Jbeta primers. How the authors handled the data: Unique TCR beta chains totaled some 80 million in a later count, with around 11 million of them shared. Sequenced by immunoSEQ multiplex PCR; TCRdb stores in-frame clones only, minus some. The V and J calls and clone size come from that table; D and trimming were worked out from the DNA. This table holds about 120,000 clones, 70% to 85% found once. CDR3 size: 13 residues. V gave up 7 bases and J gave up 4 bases, with 16 bases separating them. The germline V gene has CDR1 SQVTM and CDR2 ANQGSEA. Worth noting for this clone: Its cognate antigen is unknown.

The receptor's source is a man over 45 in good health and CMV-seropositive. The gene calls are TRBV29-1 and TRBJ1-1; D may be TRBD1 (5 bases). Input material: PBMCs. The CDR3 DNA reads TGCAGCGCCGACCTGCGGGGGGGCACTGAAGCTTTCTTT. Translated, it gives CSADLRGGTEAFF.